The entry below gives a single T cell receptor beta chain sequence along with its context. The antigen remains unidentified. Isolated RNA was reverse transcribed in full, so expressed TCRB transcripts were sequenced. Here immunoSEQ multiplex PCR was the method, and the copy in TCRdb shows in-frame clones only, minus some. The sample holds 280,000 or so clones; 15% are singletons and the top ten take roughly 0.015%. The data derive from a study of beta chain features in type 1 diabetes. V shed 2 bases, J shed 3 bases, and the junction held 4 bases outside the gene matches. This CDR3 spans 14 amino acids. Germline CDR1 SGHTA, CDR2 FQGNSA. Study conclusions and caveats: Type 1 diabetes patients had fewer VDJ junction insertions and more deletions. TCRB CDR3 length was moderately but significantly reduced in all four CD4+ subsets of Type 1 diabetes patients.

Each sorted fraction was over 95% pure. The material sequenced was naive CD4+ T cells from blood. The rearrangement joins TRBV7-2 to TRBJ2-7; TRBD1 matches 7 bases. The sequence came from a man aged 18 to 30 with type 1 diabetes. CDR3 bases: TGTGCCAGCAGCTTAAACAGGGGAAGCTACGAGCAGTACTTC. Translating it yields CASSLNRGSYEQYF.